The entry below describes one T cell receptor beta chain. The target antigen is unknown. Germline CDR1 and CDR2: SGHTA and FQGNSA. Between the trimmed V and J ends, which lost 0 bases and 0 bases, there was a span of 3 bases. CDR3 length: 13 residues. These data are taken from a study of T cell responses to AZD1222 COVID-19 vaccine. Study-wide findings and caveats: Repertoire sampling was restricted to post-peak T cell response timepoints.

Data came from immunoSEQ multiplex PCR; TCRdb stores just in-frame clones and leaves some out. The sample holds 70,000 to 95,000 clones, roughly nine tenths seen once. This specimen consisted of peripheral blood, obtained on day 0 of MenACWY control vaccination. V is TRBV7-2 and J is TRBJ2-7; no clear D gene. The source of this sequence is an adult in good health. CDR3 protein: CASSLALSYEQYF. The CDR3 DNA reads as TGTGCCAGCAGCTTAGCGCTCTCCTACGAGCAGTACTTC. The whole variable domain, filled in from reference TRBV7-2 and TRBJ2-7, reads GAGVSQSPSNKVTEKGKDVELRCDPISGHTALYWYRQSLGQGLEFLIYFQGNSAPDKSGLPSDRFSAERTGGSVSTLTIQRTQQEDSAVYLCASSLALSYEQYFGPGTRLTVT.